This TCR beta chain was identified in a study of blood T cells in healthy people across ages. CDR1 is LGHDT, CDR2 YNNKEL, per germline (reference sequence). With V trimmed by 8 bases and J by 7 bases, 11 bases remained unmatched. This CDR3 contains 15 residues. The authors ran a second PCR of roughly 6 to 11 cycles using a sample-barcoded 5' primer and a J-beta primer mix. TCRdb reprocessed the 5' RACE reads with MiXCR, giving one entry per CDR3 protein. In the table there are 850,000 to 1,300,000 distinct CDR3 sequences, 45% of which are singletons. What was sequenced was blood. The receptor comes from a woman aged 60 to 75 in good health. This chain links TRBV3-1 with TRBJ2-1, with 10 bases lining up with TRBD2. The CDR3 sequence is CASEPGASGSNEQFF. The DNA for the CDR3 is TGTGCCAGCGAACCCGGGGCTAGCGGGAGTAATGAGCAGTTCTTC.